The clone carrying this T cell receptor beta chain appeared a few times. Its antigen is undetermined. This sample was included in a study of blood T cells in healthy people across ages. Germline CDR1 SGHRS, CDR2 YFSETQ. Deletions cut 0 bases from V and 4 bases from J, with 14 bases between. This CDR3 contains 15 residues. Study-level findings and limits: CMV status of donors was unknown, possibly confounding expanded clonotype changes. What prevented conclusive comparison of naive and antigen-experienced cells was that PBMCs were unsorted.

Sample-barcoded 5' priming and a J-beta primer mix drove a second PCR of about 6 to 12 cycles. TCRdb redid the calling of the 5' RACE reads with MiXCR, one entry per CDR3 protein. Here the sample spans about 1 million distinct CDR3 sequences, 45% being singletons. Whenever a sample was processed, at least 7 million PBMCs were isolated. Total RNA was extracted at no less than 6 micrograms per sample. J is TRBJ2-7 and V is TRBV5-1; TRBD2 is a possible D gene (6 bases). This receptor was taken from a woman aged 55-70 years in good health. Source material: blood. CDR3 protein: CASSLGGTYRYEQYF. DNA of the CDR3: TGCGCCAGCAGCTTGGGCGGGACCTACAGGTACGAGCAGTACTTC. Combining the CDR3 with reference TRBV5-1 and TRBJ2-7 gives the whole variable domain KAGVTQTPRYLIKTRGQQVTLSCSPISGHRSVSWYQQTPGQGLQFLFEYFSETQRNKGNFPGRFSGRQFSNSRSEMNVSTLELGDSALYLCASSLGGTYRYEQYFGPGTRLTVT.